A selection of T cell receptor beta chains follows, all from one sample in a study of shared clonotypes between healthy human individuals. TCRdb keeps only in-frame clones here, not all; method: immunoSEQ multiplex PCR. Of some 2,400,000 clones listed, 90% to 96% are singletons. Sequences were obtained from naive CD4+ T cells sorted from blood. The origin of the receptors is a man in his late teens or twenties in good health. CDR3s include the opening cysteine and the closing phenylalanine or tryptophan.

j_gene,v_gene,CDR3aa
TRBJ2-2,TRBV29-1,CSVETVGRELFF
TRBJ1-1,TRBV25-1,CASSQGSDRVVTEAFF
TRBJ2-5,TRBV14,CASSQAQTNRKETQYF
TRBJ2-2,TRBV7-7,CASSLTSFAGELFF
TRBJ1-4,TRBV5-1,CASSRSGGATNEKLFF
TRBJ1-5,TRBV28,CASSLARDQPQHF
TRBJ2-5,TRBV11-2,CASNPSGGRVAQYF
TRBJ1-1,TRBV6-1,CASTPGQVNTEAFF
TRBJ1-1,TRBV10-3,CAIRDERDSTEAFF
TRBJ1-1,TRBV10-3,CAISDTGIPNTEAFF
TRBJ2-2,TRBV7-2,CASSQLANTGELFF
TRBJ1-1,TRBV30,CAWSGENTEAFF
TRBJ2-1,TRBV5-1,CASSIGLANEQFF
TRBJ2-7,TRBV18,CASSQLSWQGYEQYF